The entry below gives a single TCR beta chain sequence along with its context. This entry belongs to a study of graft-versus-host responses after intestinal transplantation. With 0 bases removed from V and 3 bases from J, the gap between germline ends came to 21 bases. CDR3 length: 19 residues. The germline CDR1 and CDR2 sequences are MGHRA and YSYEKL. Sequencing used immunoSEQ multiplex PCR; TCRdb keeps in-frame clones, though not all of them. The sample holds tens of thousands of clones; 92% are singletons and the top ten take roughly 6.3%. This rearrangement joins TRBV4-1 to TRBJ1-5; possible D gene TRBD1, 5 bases. Here the sequenced sample was bone marrow, taken less than 750 days after intestinal transplantation. This clonotype originated in a human patient who received an intestinal transplant, so some T cells may come from the graft donor. The CDR3 sequence: CASSQDWGVTGAYNQPQHF. In DNA, the CDR3 is TGCGCCAGCAGCCAAGATTGGGGGGTGACCGGGGCTTACAATCAGCCCCAGCATTTT.